This TCR beta chain was obtained from a study of tumor T cells in aggressive B-cell lymphoma. CDR1 SGDLS and CDR2 YYNGEE come from the germline V gene. V was shortened by 0 bases and J by 1 base, with 14 bases between the two germline ends. This CDR3 comprises 17 residues. Profiling relied on immunoSEQ multiplex PCR, and the TCRdb table lists in-frame clones only, not all of them. Of thousands of clones listed, about 90% are singletons. This rearrangement joins TRBV9 to TRBJ1-3; TRBD1 is a possible D gene (6 bases). The clonotype was recovered from an adult with diffuse large B cell lymphoma. Sequencing was carried out using tumor tissue. This chain's CDR3 is CASSVAPGAFSGNTIYF. The DNA for the CDR3 is TGTGCCAGCAGCGTAGCTCCAGGGGCTTTTTCTGGAAACACCATATATTTT.